This T cell receptor beta chain was recorded in a study of shared T cell receptors in the human thymus (dated by TCRdb to the early 2020s). About the study as a whole: The study examined how the human thymus generates shared, self-reactive T-cell receptor alpha chains.

A word on this clone: Its antigen is unknown. No base qualities exist here, and no much larger clone lies one base off it.

Libraries were built with the immunoSEQ multiplex PCR assay. As stored in TCRdb, this immuneACCESS dataset retains in-frame rearrangements with V and J assigned. A fraction of the clones does not appear; measured against another copy, unresolved V genes explain less than half of the discrepancy, and the remainder lacks a known reason. The sample has hundreds of thousands of clones on record, 70% to 90% of them singletons. The ten most abundant clones make up over 0.008% of the sample. The CDR3, cysteine through phenylalanine, is 15 amino acids long. Kept here is only the CDR3 DNA, which spans 45 bases and is read in frame from base 1. Per the germline V gene, MGHDK is the CDR1 and SYGVNS is the CDR2. A distance of 12 bases separates the germline ends of V and J, which lose 3 bases and 2 bases respectively. The same data also contributed to another study, on human thymus T cells. The second paper further reports: Donors were immunologically healthy infants undergoing open corrective cardiac surgery for congenital heart defects in Finland. The thymus tissue came from surgical resects taken out during corrective cardiac surgery. Usage of V and J gene segments appeared to be biased in both the thymic and the peripheral blood repertoires. According to the related research, thymic TCR repertoires were highly overlapping among unrelated individuals. TCR alpha and beta repertoires from fewer than ten infant thymus samples and four related peripheral blood samples were characterized in the study. The cohort included several male and two female infants, with donor ages spanning 7 to 244 days. Thymocytes were released mechanically from tissue and stored at -70 °C as pellets of about 9-32 million cells. A QIAsymphony instrument was used to extract genomic DNA from the frozen cell pellets. The immunoSEQ multiplex PCR assay was used to amplify the TCRB and TCRAD loci from a standardized quantity of quality-controlled genomic DNA. The amplicons spanned the V(D)J region and were long enough to cover the CDR3 and allow V and J genes to be identified. Amplicon sequencing was performed on an Illumina platform through the commercial immunoSEQ service. Primer bias and sequencing errors were corrected as previously described, and TCRAD and TCRB were defined on the basis of the IMGT database. Analysis of the repertoires was done with immunoSEQ Analyzer 3.0 and VDJTools and included basic statistics, V/J segment usage, diversity estimates, rarefaction and pairwise overlap. To estimate diversity, the Chao1, ChaoE, Efron-Thisted, Shannon and inverse Simpson indices were applied, and diversity was also estimated on datasets down-sampled to the smallest sample. For repertoire overlap, CDR3 nucleotide sequence, V gene and J gene had to match strictly, and clustering was done by Jaccard-based multidimensional scaling. On average, roughly 740,000 unique TCRB clonotypes were obtained from thymus samples, compared with about 84,000 from blood samples.

The V and J segments used are TRBV25-1 and TRBJ2-3; the D gene is unclear. Input material: thymocytes. The TCR was taken from a boy younger than two with a congenital heart defect. Donor details come from another sample of the same person, matched by shared clones. The DNA reads as follows: TGTGCCAGCAGTGATGATGCGGAAATCACAGATACGCAGTATTTT. Its translation is CASSDDAEITDTQYF.